This TCR beta chain stems from a study of cytomegalovirus exposure and HLA in healthy donors. Broader study findings: One cluster of highly shared sequence variants probably arose as a sequencing artifact. The study designated over 150 TCR beta chains cytomegalovirus-associated. Later on, an analysis found that several of the most significant clusters appeared to be linked to common viral pathogens, which included parvovirus B19.

The germline V gene has CDR1 SGHDT and CDR2 YYEEEE. The J segment lost 7 bases and the V segment lost 3 bases, leaving 6 bases of the junction unmatched. The CDR3 is made up of 14 amino acids. The PCR contained 60 Vbeta and 13 Jbeta primers. Only in-frame clones appear in the TCRdb table, and some are missing; sequencing was by immunoSEQ multiplex PCR. Counted here are 120,000 or so clones, 66% occurring once; the ten biggest clones make up about 1.5%. Despite likely unrecorded immune exposures, the donors were nominally healthy at the time of sampling. This clone was observed a few times. Its antigen remains unidentified.

The sequenced sample was PBMCs. This chain joins TRBV5-6 and TRBJ2-7; 11 bases line up with TRBD1. The receptor was isolated from a man aged 18 to 30 in good health and CMV-seronegative. DNA for the CDR3: TGTGCCAGCAGCTCCGGGACAGGGGGAAGGGAGCAGTACTTC. Translating gives CASSSGTGGREQYF. Based on the CDR3 plus reference TRBV5-6 and TRBJ2-7, the full variable domain is DAGVTQSPTHLIKTRGQQVTLRCSPKSGHDTVSWYQQALGQGPQFIFQYYEEEERQRGNFPDRFSGHQFPNYSSELNVNALLLGDSALYLCASSSGTGGREQYFGPGTRLTVT.